This record concerns one T cell receptor (beta chain) sequence. Its antigen is not identified. The CDR3 contains 16 residues. The germline V and J ends were trimmed by 4 bases and 5 bases, with 19 bases remaining between them. CDR1 is SGHRS and CDR2 is YFSETQ in the germline V gene. These data originate in a study of vaccination and CD4 T cells after COVID-19. Scientists ran DNA taken from cultured CD4+ T cells through the Oncomine TCR Beta short-read assay for sequencing. TCRdb fed the PCR reads into MiXCR, producing one record per CDR3 protein. The table includes approximately 7,000 distinct CDR3 sequences, approximately 33% detected once. Treatment: roughly 11-day PBMC culture with coronavirus spike peptide pools or control peptides (ViraFEST assay). Researchers collected the unexposed donor's CD4+ T cells before the COVID-19 pandemic (2011-2018).

This sequence joins TRBV5-1 and TRBJ1-5; D possibly corresponds to TRBD1 (5 bases). The clonotype was recovered from a human donor in good health. Sequencing input: CD4+ T cells from blood, cultured in vitro. The CDR3 here is CASSPGPRHLYQPQHF. The CDR3 DNA sequence: TGCGCCAGCAGCCCGGGGCCTCGGCACCTCTATCAGCCCCAGCATTTT. The variable domain in full, with the rest retrieved from reference TRBV5-1 and TRBJ1-5, is KAGVTQTPRYLIKTRGQQVTLSCSPISGHRSVSWYQQTPGQGLQFLFEYFSETQRNKGNFPGRFSGRQFSNSRSEMNVSTLELGDSALYLCASSPGPRHLYQPQHFGDGTRLSIL.